These T cell receptor beta chains were read from a single sample in a study of blood T cell repertoires in COVID-19. TCRdb's table, derived via immunoSEQ multiplex PCR, lists solely in-frame clones and lacks some. This sample yields about 320,000 clones, of which around 89% are seen a single time; under 6.5% belongs to the top ten. Material: peripheral blood. The source of these receptors is a man aged 18 to 30 who had recovered from COVID-19. Each CDR3 is given with its conserved first and last residue. The order of the fields is D gene, clone size, V gene, J gene, CDR3 protein, CDR3 DNA. A D gene is named only where the DNA matches it firmly. A row's size may be missing; if present it is once, few, many or a size class.

>.|.|TRBV9|TRBJ1-2
CASSVATGPKGDYGYTF
TGTGCCAGCAGCGTAGCTACAGGGCCCAAGGGAGACTATGGCTACACCTTC
>.|.|TRBV7-8|TRBJ1-1
CASSRQDNTEAFF
TGTGCCAGCAGCCGACAGGATAACACTGAAGCTTTCTTT
>TRBD1|.|TRBV5-6|TRBJ2-3
CASSLGDRGGSQYF
TGTGCCAGCAGCTTGGGGGACAGGGGAGGTTCGCAGTATTTT
>TRBD2|once|TRBV7-2|TRBJ2-2
CASSSPGLAGTNTGELFF
TGTGCCAGCAGCTCCCCGGGACTAGCGGGGACGAACACCGGGGAGCTGTTTTTT
>TRBD1|.|TRBV11-2|TRBJ1-1
CASSTGTGGREAFF
TGTGCCAGCAGCACCGGGACAGGGGGCCGAGAAGCTTTCTTT
>.|.|TRBV12-5|TRBJ1-5
CASGTEAGNQPQHF
TGTGCTAGTGGGACGGAAGCGGGCAATCAGCCCCAGCATTTT
>.|.|TRBV18|TRBJ2-7
CASSPPYAGDNEQYF
TGTGCCAGCTCACCACCGTACGCAGGGGACAACGAGCAGTACTTC
>TRBD2|.|TRBV9|TRBJ2-3
CASSLRTSGGTDTQYF
TGTGCCAGCAGCCTCCGGACTAGCGGAGGCACAGATACGCAGTATTTT
>.|.|TRBV19|TRBJ2-1
CASSIVEGIGEQFF
TGTGCCAGTAGTATAGTGGAGGGCATAGGGGAGCAGTTCTTC
>TRBD2|.|TRBV4-1|TRBJ2-3
CASSQIRILAGEVTDTQYF
TGCGCCAGCAGCCAAATCCGAATCCTAGCGGGGGAGGTCACAGATACGCAGTATTTT
>.|.|TRBV12-5|TRBJ1-4
CASGLRMLENEKLFF
TGTGCTAGTGGTTTGAGGATGTTGGAGAACGAAAAACTGTTTTTT
>TRBD1|.|TRBV7-3|TRBJ2-1
CASSLGTGVVNEQFF
TGTGCCAGCAGCTTAGGGACAGGGGTAGTCAATGAGCAGTTCTTC
>TRBD2|.|TRBV30|TRBJ2-1
CAGVGLASNEQFF
TGTGCCGGGGTGGGACTAGCGAGCAATGAGCAGTTCTTC
>TRBD1|.|TRBV5-5|TRBJ1-2
CASSLGDRGGGYTF
TGTGCCAGCAGCTTGGGCGACAGGGGGGGAGGCTACACCTTC